This T cell receptor (beta chain) was captured in a study of blood T cell repertoires in COVID-19. This CDR3 region has 13 residues. V dropped 2 bases and J dropped 1 base, with 4 bases sitting between them. Note on this clone: Other DNA sequences in this specimen translate into the identical CDR3.

Generated by immunoSEQ multiplex PCR, the TCRdb table keeps only in-frame clones and is missing some. The sample lists approximately 100,000 clones, more than 80% occurring once. The chain joins TRBV12-3 or TRBV12-4 to TRBJ2-3; D is unclear. Source material: peripheral blood. The receptor was isolated from a woman aged 55-70 years with acute or convalescent COVID-19. CDR3 bases: TGTGCCAGCAGTTTACGCGGCACAGATACGCAGTATTTT. Its protein product is CASSLRGTDTQYF.